The present TCR beta chain was sequenced within a study of tumor and adjacent non-tumor tissue in lung cancer. Study-level background: On average, productive TCRbeta reads reached roughly 3.9 million per sample.

As concerns this clonotype: The junction shows a germline mismatch at one end, possibly a read error.

The template was RNA from unsorted bulk tissue. More than 3 cm separated this lung sample from the edge of the tumor. The CDR3 is 14 residues long. Germline V gene sequence: CDR1 MGHRA, CDR2 YSYEKL. TCRbeta libraries were built with three rounds of nested PCR, modified from ARM-PCR. TCRdb redid the calling of the multiplex PCR reads with MiXCR, one entry per CDR3 protein. Among over 100,000 distinct CDR3 sequences listed, around 57% were seen once. The rearrangement uses TRBV4-1 and TRBJ1-3, with no clear D. Source material: distant non-tumor lung tissue. The clonotype was recovered from a man aged 55 to 70 with non-small cell lung cancer. The CDR3 region has the DNA TGCGCCGGCAGCCCTACCGTTCAGAGAAACACCATATATTTT. This encodes CAGSPTVQRNTIYF.